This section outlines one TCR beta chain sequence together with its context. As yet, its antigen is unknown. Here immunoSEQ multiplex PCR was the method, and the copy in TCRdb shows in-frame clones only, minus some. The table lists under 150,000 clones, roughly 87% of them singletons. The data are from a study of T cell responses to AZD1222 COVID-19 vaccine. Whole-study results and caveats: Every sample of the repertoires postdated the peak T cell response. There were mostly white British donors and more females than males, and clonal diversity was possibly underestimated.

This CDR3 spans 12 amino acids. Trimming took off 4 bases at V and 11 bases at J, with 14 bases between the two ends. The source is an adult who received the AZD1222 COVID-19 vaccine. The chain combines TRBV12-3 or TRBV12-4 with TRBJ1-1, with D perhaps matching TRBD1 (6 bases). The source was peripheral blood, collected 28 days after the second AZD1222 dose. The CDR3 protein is CASSSGTQIAFF. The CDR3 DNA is TGTGCCAGCAGTTCCGGGACACAAATCGCTTTCTTT.